This T cell receptor (beta chain) was captured by sequencing in a study of blood T cell repertoires in COVID-19. Across the study: Sources were T cells, B-cell-depleted T cells, or PBMCs; the material itself was cDNA or gDNA.

Original processing methods: The assay estimated nucleated cells by amplifying reference gene primers. TCRdb's copy holds only in-frame clones and misses some; the assay was immunoSEQ multiplex PCR. D and trimming were read from the DNA, whereas the V and J calls and clone size are those reported in that table. This table holds roughly 67,000 clones, 70% to 80% found once. Germline-derived CDR1 and CDR2 are MGHRA and YSYEKL. The V segment lost 3 bases and the J segment 1 base; nucleotides outside the gene matches: 8. The CDR3 has 17 amino acids. The J gene is TRBJ2-3, the V gene TRBV4-1, with TRBD2 matching over 9 bases. Material: peripheral blood. The receptor was isolated from a human donor in a cohort sampled during active COVID-19. Here the CDR3 reads CASSQGVQRGGTDTQYF. CDR3 in DNA: TGCGCCAGCAGCCAGGGCGTCCAGCGGGGGGGCACAGATACGCAGTATTTT.